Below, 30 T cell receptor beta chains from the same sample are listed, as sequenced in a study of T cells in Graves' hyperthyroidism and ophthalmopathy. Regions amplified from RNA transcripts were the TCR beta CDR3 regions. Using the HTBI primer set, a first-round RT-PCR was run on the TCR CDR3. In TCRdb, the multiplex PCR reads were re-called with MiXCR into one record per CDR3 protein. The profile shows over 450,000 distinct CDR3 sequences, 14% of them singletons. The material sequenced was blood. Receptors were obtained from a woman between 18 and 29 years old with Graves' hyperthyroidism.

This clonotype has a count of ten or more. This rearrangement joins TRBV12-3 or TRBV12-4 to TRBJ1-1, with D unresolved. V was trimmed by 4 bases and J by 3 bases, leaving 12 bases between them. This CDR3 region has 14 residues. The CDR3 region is CASSWGGRDTEAFF. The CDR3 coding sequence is TGTGCCAGCAGTTGGGGAGGGAGGGACACTGAAGCTTTCTTT.

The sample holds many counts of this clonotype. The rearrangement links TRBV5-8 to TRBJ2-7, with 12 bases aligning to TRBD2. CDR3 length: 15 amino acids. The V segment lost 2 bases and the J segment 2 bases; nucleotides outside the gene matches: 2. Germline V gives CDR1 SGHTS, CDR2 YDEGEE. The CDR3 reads CASSFGLAGTYEQYV. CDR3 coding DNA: TGTGCCAGCAGCTTCGGACTAGCGGGAACCTACGAGCAGTACGTC.

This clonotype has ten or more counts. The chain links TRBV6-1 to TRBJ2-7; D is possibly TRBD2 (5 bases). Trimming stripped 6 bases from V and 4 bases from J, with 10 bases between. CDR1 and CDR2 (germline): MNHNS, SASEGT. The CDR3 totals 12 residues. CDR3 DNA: TGTGCCAGCAGGGACTTAAGATACGAGCAGTACGTC. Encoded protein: CASRDLRYEQYV.

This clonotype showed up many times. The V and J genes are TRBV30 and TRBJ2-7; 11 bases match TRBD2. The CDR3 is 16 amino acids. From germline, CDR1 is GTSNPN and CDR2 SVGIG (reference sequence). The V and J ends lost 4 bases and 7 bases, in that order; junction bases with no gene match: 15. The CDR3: CAWTEGGSGRAWEQYF. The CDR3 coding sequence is TGTGCCTGGACCGAGGGGGGTAGCGGGAGGGCCTGGGAGCAGTACTTC.

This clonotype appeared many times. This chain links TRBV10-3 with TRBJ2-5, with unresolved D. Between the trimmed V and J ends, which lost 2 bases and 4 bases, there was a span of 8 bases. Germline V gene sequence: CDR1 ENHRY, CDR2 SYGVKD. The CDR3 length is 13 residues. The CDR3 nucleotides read TGTGCCATCAGTGAGGGTGGTCGAGAGACCCAGTACTTC. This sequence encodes CAISEGGRETQYF.

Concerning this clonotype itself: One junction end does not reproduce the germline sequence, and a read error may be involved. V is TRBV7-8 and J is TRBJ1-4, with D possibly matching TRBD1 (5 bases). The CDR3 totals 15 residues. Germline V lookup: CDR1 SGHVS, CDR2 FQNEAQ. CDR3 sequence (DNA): TGTGCCAGCGCCCGAAGAGGGACGGATTATGAAAAACTGTATTTT. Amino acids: CASARRGTDYEKLYF.

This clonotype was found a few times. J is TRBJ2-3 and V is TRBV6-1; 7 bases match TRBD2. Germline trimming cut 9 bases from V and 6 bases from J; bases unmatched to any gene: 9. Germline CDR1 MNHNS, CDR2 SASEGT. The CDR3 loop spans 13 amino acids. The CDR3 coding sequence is TGTGCCAGTTCCGGCGGGGGTGCGGATACGCAGTATTTT. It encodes CASSGGGADTQYF.

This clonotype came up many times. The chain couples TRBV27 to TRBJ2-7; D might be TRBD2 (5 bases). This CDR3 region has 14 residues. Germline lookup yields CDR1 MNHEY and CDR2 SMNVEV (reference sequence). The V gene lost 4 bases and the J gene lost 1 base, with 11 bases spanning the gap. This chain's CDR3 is CASSSPTGSYEQYF. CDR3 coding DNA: TGTGCCAGCAGTTCACCAACGGGGTCCTACGAGCAGTACTTC.

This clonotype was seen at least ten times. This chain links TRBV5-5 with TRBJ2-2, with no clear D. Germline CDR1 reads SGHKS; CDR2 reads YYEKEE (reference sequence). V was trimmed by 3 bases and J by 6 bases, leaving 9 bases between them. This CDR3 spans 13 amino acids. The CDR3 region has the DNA TGTGCCAGCAGCTCGGAGCGACCCGGGGAGCTGTTTTTT. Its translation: CASSSERPGELFF.

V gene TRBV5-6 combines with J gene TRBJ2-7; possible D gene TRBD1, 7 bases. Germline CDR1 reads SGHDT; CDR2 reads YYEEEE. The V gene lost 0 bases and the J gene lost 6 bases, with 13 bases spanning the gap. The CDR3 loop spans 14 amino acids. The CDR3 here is CASSLGRGPGEQYF. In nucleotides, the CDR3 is TGTGCCAGCAGCTTGGGGAGGGGGCCTGGCGAGCAGTACTTC. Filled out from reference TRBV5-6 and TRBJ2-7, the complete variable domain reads DAGVTQSPTHLIKTRGQQVTLRCSPKSGHDTVSWYQQALGQGPQFIFQYYEEEERQRGNFPDRFSGHQFPNYSSELNVNALLLGDSALYLCASSLGRGPGEQYFGPGTRLTVT.

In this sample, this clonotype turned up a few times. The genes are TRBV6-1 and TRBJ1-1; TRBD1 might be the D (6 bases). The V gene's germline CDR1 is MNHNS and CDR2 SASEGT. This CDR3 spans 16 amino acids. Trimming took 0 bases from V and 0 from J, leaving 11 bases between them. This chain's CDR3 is CASSEAWDNMNTEAFF. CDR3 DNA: TGTGCCAGCAGTGAAGCGTGGGACAACATGAACACTGAAGCTTTCTTT.

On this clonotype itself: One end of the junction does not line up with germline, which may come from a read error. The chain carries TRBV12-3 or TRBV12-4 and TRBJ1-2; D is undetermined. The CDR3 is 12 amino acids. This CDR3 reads CASGFSRVGYTF. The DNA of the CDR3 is TGTGCCAGCGGTTTTTCTAGGGTCGGCTACACCTTC.

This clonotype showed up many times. In DNA, the CDR3 is TGTGCCAGCAGTGTGAGGGGTAACTCTGGGGCCAACGTCCTGACTTTC. This codes for CASSVRGNSGANVLTF. The V call is TRBV2, the J call TRBJ2-6; possibly TRBD1 or TRBD2 for D (5 bases each). CDR3 length: 16 residues. Germline V gene data show CDR1 as SNHLY and CDR2 as FYNNEI. The V end lost 4 bases, the J end lost 0 bases, and 10 bases lay between the germline ends.

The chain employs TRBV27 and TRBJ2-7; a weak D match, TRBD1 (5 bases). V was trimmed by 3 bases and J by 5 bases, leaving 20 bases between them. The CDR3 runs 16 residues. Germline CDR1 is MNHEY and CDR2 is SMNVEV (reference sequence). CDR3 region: CASSLTAPEKGDEQYF. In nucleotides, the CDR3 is TGTGCCAGCAGTTTGACAGCGCCTGAAAAAGGGGACGAGCAGTACTTC.

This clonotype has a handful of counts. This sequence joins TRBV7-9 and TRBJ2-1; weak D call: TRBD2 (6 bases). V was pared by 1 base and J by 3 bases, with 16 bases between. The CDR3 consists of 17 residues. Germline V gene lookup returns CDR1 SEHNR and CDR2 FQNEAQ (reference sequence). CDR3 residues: CASSLVAAKGGYNEQFF. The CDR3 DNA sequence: TGTGCCAGCAGCTTAGTAGCGGCAAAGGGAGGCTACAATGAGCAGTTCTTC.

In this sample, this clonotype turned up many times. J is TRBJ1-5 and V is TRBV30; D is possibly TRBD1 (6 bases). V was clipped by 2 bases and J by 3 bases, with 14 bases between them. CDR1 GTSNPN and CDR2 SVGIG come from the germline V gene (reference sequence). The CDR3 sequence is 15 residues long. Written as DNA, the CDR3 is TGTGCCTGGAGTACCTGGACAGTTTCCAATCAGCCCCAGCATTTT. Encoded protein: CAWSTWTVSNQPQHF.

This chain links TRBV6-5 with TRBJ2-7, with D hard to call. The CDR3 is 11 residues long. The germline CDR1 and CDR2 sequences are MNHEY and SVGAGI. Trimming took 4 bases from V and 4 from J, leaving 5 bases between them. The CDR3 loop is CASSFKYEQYF. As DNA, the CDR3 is TGTGCCAGCAGTTTCAAATACGAGCAGTACTTC.

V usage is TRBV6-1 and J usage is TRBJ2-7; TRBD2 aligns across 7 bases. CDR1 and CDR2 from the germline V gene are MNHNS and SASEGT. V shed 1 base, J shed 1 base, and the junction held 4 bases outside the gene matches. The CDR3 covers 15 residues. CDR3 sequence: CASSEESSGSYEQYF. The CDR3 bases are TGTGCCAGCAGTGAAGAATCTAGCGGATCCTACGAGCAGTACTTC.

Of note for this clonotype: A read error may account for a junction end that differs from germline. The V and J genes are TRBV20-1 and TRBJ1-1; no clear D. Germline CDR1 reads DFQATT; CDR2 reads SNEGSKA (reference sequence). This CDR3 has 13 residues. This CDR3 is CSARYHLNAEAFF. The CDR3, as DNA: TGCAGTGCTAGATATCACCTGAACGCTGAAGCTTTCTTT.

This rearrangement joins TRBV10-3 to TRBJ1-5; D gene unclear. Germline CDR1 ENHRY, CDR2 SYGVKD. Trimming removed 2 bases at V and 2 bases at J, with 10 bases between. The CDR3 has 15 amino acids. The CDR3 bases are TGTGCCATCAGTGAGACAGAGGTAGGCAATCAGCCCCAGCATTTT. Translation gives CAISETEVGNQPQHF.

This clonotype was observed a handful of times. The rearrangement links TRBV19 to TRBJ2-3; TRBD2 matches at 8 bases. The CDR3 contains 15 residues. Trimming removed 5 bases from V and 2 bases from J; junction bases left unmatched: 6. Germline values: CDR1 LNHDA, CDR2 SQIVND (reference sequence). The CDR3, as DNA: TGTGCCAGTAGTGCCCTGACTAGCGTCACAGATACGCAGTATTTT. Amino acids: CASSALTSVTDTQYF.

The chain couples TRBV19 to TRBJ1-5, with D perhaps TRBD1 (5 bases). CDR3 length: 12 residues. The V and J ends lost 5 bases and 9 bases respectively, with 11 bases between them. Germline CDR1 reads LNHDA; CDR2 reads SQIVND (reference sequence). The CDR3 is CASSLWDGPQHF. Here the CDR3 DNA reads TGTGCCAGTAGTCTTTGGGACGGGCCCCAGCATTTT.

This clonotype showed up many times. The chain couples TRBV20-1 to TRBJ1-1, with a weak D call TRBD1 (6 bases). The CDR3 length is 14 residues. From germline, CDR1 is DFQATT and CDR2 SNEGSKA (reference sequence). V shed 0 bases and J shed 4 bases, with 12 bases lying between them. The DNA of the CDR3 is TGCAGTGCTAGAGATTACAGGGCCCCCACTGAAGCTTTCTTT. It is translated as CSARDYRAPTEAFF.

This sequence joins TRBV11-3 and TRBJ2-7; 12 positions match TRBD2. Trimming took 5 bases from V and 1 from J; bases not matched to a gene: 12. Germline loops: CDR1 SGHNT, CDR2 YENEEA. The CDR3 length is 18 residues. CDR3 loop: CASSTRTSGNSWSYEQYF. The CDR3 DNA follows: TGTGCCAGCAGCACCCGGACTAGCGGGAATAGTTGGTCCTACGAGCAGTACTTC.

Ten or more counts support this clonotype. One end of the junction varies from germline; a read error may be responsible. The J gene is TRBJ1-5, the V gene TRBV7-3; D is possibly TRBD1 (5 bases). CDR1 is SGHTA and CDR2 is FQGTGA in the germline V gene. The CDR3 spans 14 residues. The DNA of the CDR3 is TGTGCCAGCAGTTTAACGGGGGGCAATCAGCCCCAGCATTTT. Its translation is CASSLTGGNQPQHF. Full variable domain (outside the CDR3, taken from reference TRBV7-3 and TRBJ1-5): GAGVSQTPSNKVTEKGKYVELRCDPISGHTALYWYRQSLGQGPEFLIYFQGTGAADDSGLPNDRFFAVRPEGSVSTLKIQRTERGDSAVYLCASSLTGGNQPQHFGDGTRLSIL.

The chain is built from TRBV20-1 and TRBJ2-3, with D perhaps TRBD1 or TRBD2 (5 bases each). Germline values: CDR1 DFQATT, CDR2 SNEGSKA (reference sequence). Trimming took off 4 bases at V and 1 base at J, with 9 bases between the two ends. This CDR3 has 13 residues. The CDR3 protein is CSAMGDGTDTQYF. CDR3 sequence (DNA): TGCAGTGCTATGGGGGACGGCACAGATACGCAGTATTTT.

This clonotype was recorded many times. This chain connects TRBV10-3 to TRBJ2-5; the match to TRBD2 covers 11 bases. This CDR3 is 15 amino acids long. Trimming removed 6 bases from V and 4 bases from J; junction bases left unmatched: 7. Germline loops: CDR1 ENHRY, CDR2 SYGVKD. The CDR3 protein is CAISATSGIRETQYF. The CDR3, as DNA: TGTGCCATCAGCGCGACTAGCGGGATCCGAGAGACCCAGTACTTC.

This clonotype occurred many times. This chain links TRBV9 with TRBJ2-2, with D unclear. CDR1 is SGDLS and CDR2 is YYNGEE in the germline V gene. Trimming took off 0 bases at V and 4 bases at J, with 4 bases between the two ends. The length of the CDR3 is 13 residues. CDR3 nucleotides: TGTGCCAGCAGCGTAGTTCGCACCGGGGAGCTGTTTTTT. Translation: CASSVVRTGELFF. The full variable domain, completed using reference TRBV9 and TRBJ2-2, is DSGVTQTPKHLITATGQRVTLRCSPRSGDLSVYWYQQSLDQGLQFLIQYYNGEERAKGNILERFSAQQFPDLHSELNLSSLELGDSALYFCASSVVRTGELFFGEGSRLTVL.

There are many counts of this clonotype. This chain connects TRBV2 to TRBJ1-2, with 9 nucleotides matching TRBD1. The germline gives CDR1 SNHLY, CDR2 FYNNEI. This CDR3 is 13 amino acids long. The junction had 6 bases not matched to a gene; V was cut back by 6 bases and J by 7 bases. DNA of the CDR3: TGTGCCAGCAGGCTACAGGGGGCGACTGGCTACACCTTC. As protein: CASRLQGATGYTF.

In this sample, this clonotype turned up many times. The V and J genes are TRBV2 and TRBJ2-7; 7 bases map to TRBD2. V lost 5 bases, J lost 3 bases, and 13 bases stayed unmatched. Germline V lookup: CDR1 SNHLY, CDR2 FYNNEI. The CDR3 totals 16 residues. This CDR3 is CASSPTSAGLNYEQYV. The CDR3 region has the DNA TGTGCCAGCAGTCCCACCTCAGCGGGACTTAACTACGAGCAGTACGTC.